This T cell receptor (beta chain) appears in the sequencing data of a study of Graves' ophthalmopathy and Graves' hyperthyroidism. The hyperthyroidism patients, aged 18 to 65, had been newly diagnosed, with under 2 months' duration. If patients had other autoimmune diseases, uncontrolled infections, pregnancy or lactation, they were excluded. Establishment of the diagnosis relied upon clinical symptoms, serum thyroxine, TRAb, thyroid ultrasound and orbital computed tomography. The starting material, more than 8 ml of fresh peripheral blood, provided the PBMCs. The CDR3 length is 13 residues. V was trimmed by 8 bases and J by 4 bases, leaving 14 bases between them. This clonotype has ten or more counts. For repertoire sequencing, the TCR beta CDR3 regions were amplified from RNA transcripts. The workflow started with a first-round RT-PCR run with HTBI primers and then moved on to a second-round multiplex PCR. TCRdb re-derived calls from the multiplex PCR reads in MiXCR, one entry per CDR3 protein. The table includes about 620,000 distinct CDR3 sequences, about 20% detected once.

The V call is TRBV12-3 or TRBV12-4, the J call TRBJ2-5, with D unresolved. Material: peripheral blood. The receptor's source is a woman aged 18 to 35 with stable Graves' hyperthyroidism. Some clones in this sample may be carry-over from other donors' samples. The DNA for the CDR3 is TGTGCCAGCGGATTGAATGATGGAGAGACCCAGTACTTC. Amino acids: CASGLNDGETQYF.